Shown below are 15 T cell receptor beta chains from a single sample sequenced in a study of blood T cell repertoires in COVID-19. The repertoire was sequenced with immunoSEQ multiplex PCR; TCRdb's copy has only in-frame clones and lacks some. Among around 97,000 clones listed, more than 70% were seen once. Material for sequencing was peripheral blood. The receptors here all came from a woman in her fifties or sixties with acute or convalescent COVID-19.

The chain couples TRBV28 to TRBJ1-2, with a tentative D call TRBD1 (6 bases). The CDR3 extends over 14 amino acids. V gave up 3 bases and J gave up 3 bases, with 11 bases separating them. Germline loops: CDR1 MDHEN, CDR2 SYDVKM. The DNA of the CDR3 is TGTGCCAGCAGTTTTATGGGGGCGGACTATGGCTACACCTTC. Its translation is CASSFMGADYGYTF.

The chain employs TRBV5-1 and TRBJ2-3; D not certain. This CDR3 is 13 amino acids long. Germline CDR1 is SGHRS and CDR2 is YFSETQ. Trimming left V 3 bases short and J 2 bases short, with 7 bases between. CDR3 in amino acids: CASSWAYTDTQYF. For the CDR3, the DNA is TGCGCCAGCAGCTGGGCGTACACAGATACGCAGTATTTT.

This CDR3 is CASSRDRLNSPLHF. In DNA, the CDR3 is TGTGCCAGCAGCCGGGACAGGCTCAATTCACCCCTCCACTTT. The rearrangement uses TRBV7-3 and TRBJ1-6; TRBD1 matches 8 bases. The CDR3 length is 14 residues. The V gene end was trimmed by 5 bases and the J gene end by 7 bases; junction bases not matched to a gene: 4. From germline, CDR1 is SGHTA and CDR2 FQGTGA.

The chain carries TRBV6-1 and TRBJ2-6, with 10 nucleotides matching TRBD2. The CDR3 is 19 amino acids. The J segment lost 0 bases and the V segment lost 3 bases, leaving 8 bases of the junction unmatched. Germline V gives CDR1 MNHNS, CDR2 SASEGT. The CDR3 region is CASSEILAGVLSGANVLTF. In DNA, the CDR3 is TGTGCCAGCAGTGAGATTCTAGCGGGAGTGCTCTCTGGGGCCAACGTCCTGACTTTC.

J is TRBJ2-1 and V is TRBV14; TRBD2 might be the D (6 bases). Trimming stripped 3 bases from V and 4 bases from J, with 13 bases between. This CDR3 is built from 15 residues. Per germline, CDR1 SGHDN and CDR2 FVKESK. The CDR3 DNA is TGTGCCAGCAGCCAGACCCGACTAGATTACAATGAGCAGTTCTTC. Its protein is CASSQTRLDYNEQFF.

This chain joins TRBV6-1 and TRBJ1-5; 7 nucleotides agree with TRBD1. V shed 0 bases, J shed 5 bases, and the junction held 7 bases outside the gene matches. Looked up from germline, CDR1 is MNHNS and CDR2 is SASEGT. The CDR3 contains 16 residues. Here the CDR3 reads CASSEARGLGYQPQHF. Here the CDR3 DNA reads TGTGCCAGCAGTGAAGCGAGGGGGCTGGGGTATCAGCCCCAGCATTTT.

V gene TRBV6-2 or TRBV6-3 combines with J gene TRBJ1-5; possibly TRBD1 for D (5 bases). V dropped 5 bases and J dropped 4 bases, with 15 bases sitting between them. The CDR3 consists of 15 residues. From germline, CDR1 is MNHEY and CDR2 SVGEGT. The CDR3 DNA sequence: TGTGCCAGCAGTCGGTTAAGGGGATGGAATCAGCCCCAGCATTTT. Residues: CASSRLRGWNQPQHF.

V gene TRBV2 combines with J gene TRBJ1-6; TRBD1 matches 7 bases. Germline V gives CDR1 SNHLY, CDR2 FYNNEI. V gave up 6 bases and J gave up 3 bases; unmatched junction bases: 11. The CDR3 is 17 amino acids. CDR3 sequence (DNA): TGTGCCAGCAGCGAAAGGAACAGGGGCAACTATAATTCACCCCTCCACTTT. The encoded protein is CASSERNRGNYNSPLHF.

This clone was counted a single time. This chain links TRBV25-1 with TRBJ2-1, with TRBD1 matching 7 bases. The CDR3 covers 16 residues. Per the germline V gene, CDR1 is MGHDK and CDR2 is SYGVNS. Trimming took 3 bases from V and 5 from J; bases not matched to a gene: 10. Written as DNA, the CDR3 is TGTGCCAGCAGTGATTCGACAGGGATGGTTCACAATGAGCAGTTCTTC. Translating it yields CASSDSTGMVHNEQFF.

The chain uses TRBV19 and TRBJ2-1; D is perhaps TRBD1 (6 bases). The CDR3 spans 14 residues. V was shortened by 7 bases and J by 9 bases, with 19 bases between the two germline ends. Germline V gives CDR1 LNHDA, CDR2 SQIVND (reference sequence). Here the CDR3 reads CASMAGPVRGEQFF. The CDR3 DNA sequence: TGTGCCAGTATGGCCGGCCCCGTCAGGGGTGAGCAGTTCTTC.

This sequence joins TRBV6-6 and TRBJ1-3; tentative D call: TRBD1 (5 bases). Trimming took 4 bases from V and 4 from J, leaving 17 bases between them. CDR3 length: 16 amino acids. Germline values: CDR1 MNHNY, CDR2 SVGAGI (reference sequence). The CDR3 loop reads CASSLGPGRGGNTIYF. In nucleotides, the CDR3 is TGTGCCAGCAGTTTAGGACCGGGTCGGGGGGGAAACACCATATATTTT.

The chain links TRBV14 to TRBJ2-1; 11 bases line up with TRBD2. Germline V gene data show CDR1 as SGHDN and CDR2 as FVKESK. This CDR3 spans 18 amino acids. V shed 4 bases and J 3 bases; nucleotides not matched to a gene: 11. The CDR3 sequence is CASSPRARTSGRYNEQFF. The CDR3 bases are TGTGCCAGCAGCCCCCGGGCACGGACTAGCGGGCGCTACAATGAGCAGTTCTTC.

The chain is built from TRBV5-1 and TRBJ1-2; TRBD1 might be the D (5 bases). Germline-derived CDR1 and CDR2 are SGHRS and YFSETQ. V was pared by 6 bases and J by 8 bases, with 17 bases between. The CDR3 loop spans 13 amino acids. CDR3 nucleotides: TGCGCCAGCAATCCCCAGGGTGGGTTCGGCTACACCTTC. Its translation: CASNPQGGFGYTF.

The chain uses TRBV30 and TRBJ1-5, with D possibly matching TRBD1 (6 bases). The germline CDR1 and CDR2 sequences are GTSNPN and SVGIG (reference sequence). V was pared by 2 bases and J by 2 bases, with 10 bases between. The CDR3 runs 14 residues. DNA of the CDR3: TGTGCCTGGAGTCTGAAGGGGGGCAATCAGCCCCAGCATTTT. It yields the protein CAWSLKGGNQPQHF. Filled out from reference TRBV30 and TRBJ1-5, the complete variable domain reads SQTIHQWPATLVQPVGSPLSLECTVEGTSNPNLYWYRQAAGRGLQLLFYSVGIGQISSEVPQNLSASRPQDRQFILSSKKLLLSDSGFYLCAWSLKGGNQPQHFGDGTRLSIL.

The rearrangement joins TRBV2 to TRBJ2-1; 10 bases fit TRBD2. This CDR3 comprises 17 residues. CDR1 is SNHLY and CDR2 is FYNNEI in the germline V gene. The V gene end was trimmed by 6 bases and the J gene end by 9 bases; junction bases not matched to a gene: 17. In DNA, the CDR3 is TGTGCCAGCAGCGCTCGGATAGCGGGAGGAAGTAAAAGTGAGCAGTTCTTC. The encoded protein is CASSARIAGGSKSEQFF.